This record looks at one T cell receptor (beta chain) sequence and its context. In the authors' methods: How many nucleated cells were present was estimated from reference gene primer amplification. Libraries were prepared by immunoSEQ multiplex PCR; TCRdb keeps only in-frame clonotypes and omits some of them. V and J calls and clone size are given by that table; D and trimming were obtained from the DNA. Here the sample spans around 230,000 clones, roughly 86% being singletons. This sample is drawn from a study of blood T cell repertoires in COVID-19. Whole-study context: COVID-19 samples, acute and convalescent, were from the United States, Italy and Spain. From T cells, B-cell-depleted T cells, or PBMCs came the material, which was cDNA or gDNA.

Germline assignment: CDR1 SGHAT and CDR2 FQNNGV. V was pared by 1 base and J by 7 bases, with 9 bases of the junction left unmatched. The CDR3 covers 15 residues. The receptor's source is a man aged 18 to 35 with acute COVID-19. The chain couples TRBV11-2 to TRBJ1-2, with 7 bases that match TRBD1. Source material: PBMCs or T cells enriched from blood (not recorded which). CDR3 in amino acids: CASSLGVSGGGGYTF. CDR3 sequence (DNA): TGTGCCAGCAGCTTAGGAGTTTCAGGGGGTGGTGGCTACACCTTC.